This T cell receptor (beta chain) is from a study of blood T cell repertoires in COVID-19. On the study more broadly: Samples came from the United States, Italy and Spain, spanning acute and convalescent COVID-19. The cDNA or gDNA used as material had been derived from T cells, B-cell-depleted T cells, or PBMCs.

Per the germline V gene, CDR1 is LNHDA and CDR2 is SQIVND (reference sequence). V lost 6 bases and J lost 4, with 16 bases in between. CDR3 length: 15 amino acids. There are a few counts of this clone. As originally analysed: Nucleated cell counts were estimated from reference gene primer amplification. Using immunoSEQ multiplex PCR, the repertoire was profiled, and TCRdb retains in-frame clones only, with some absent. V, J and clone size derive from that table, while D and trimming were established from the DNA sequence. Seen here are 100,000 to 150,000 clones, more than 70% observed once, and the top ten hold approximately 1.5%.

Sequenced: peripheral blood. The gene calls are TRBV19 and TRBJ2-1; D uncertain. This clonotype originated in a man between 60 and 75 years old with acute or convalescent COVID-19. The CDR3 region has the DNA TGTGCCAGTAGCCAAGAACAGACGATTTACAATGAGCAGTTCTTC. Its protein product is CASSQEQTIYNEQFF.